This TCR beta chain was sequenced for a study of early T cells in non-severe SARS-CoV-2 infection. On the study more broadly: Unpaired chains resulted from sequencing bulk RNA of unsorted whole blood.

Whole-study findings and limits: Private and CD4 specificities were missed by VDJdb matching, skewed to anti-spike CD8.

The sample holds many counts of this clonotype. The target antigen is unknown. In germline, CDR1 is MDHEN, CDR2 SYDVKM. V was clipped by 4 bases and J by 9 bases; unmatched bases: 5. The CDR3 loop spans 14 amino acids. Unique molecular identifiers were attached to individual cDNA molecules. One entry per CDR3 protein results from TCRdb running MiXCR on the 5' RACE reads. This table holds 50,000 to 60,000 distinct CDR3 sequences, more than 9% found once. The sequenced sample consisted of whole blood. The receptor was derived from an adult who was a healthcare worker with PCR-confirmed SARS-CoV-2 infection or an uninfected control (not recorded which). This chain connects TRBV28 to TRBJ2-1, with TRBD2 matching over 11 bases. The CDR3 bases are TGTGCCAGCAGTTACCATAGCGGGAGGGGTGAGCAGTTCTTC. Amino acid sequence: CASSYHSGRGEQFF.